One and the same sample provided the 10 T cell receptor beta chains below, sequenced in a study of cytomegalovirus exposure and HLA in healthy donors. Primers included in the PCR were 60 Vbeta and 13 Jbeta primers. Measured with immunoSEQ multiplex PCR; TCRdb has only the in-frame clones, and not every one. Seen in this sample are 200,000 or so clones; the ten most common clones hold almost 0.75%. Sequencing input: PBMCs. The source of these receptors is a boy younger than 18 in good health and CMV-seronegative.

The V gene is TRBV6-5, the J gene TRBJ2-7; tentative D call: TRBD1 (6 bases). This CDR3 region has 14 residues. V was shortened by 5 bases and J by 1 base, with 12 bases between the two germline ends. Germline-derived CDR1 and CDR2 are MNHEY and SVGAGI. The CDR3 region has the DNA TGTGCCAGCAGTATCTACCAGGGGTCCTACGAGCAGTACTTC. This sequence encodes CASSIYQGSYEQYF.

This chain uses TRBV2 with TRBJ2-1; 11 bases fit TRBD2. This CDR3 has 20 residues. Germline CDR1 is SNHLY and CDR2 is FYNNEI. Trimming took 4 bases from V and 0 from J; bases not matched to a gene: 14. CDR3 coding DNA: TGTGCCAGCAGTGCGGTTTCGGGGACTAGCGGCACCCGCTCCTACAATGAGCAGTTCTTC. Translated, it gives CASSAVSGTSGTRSYNEQFF.

This CDR3 reads CASSSDGTPGAGELFF. CDR3 nucleotide sequence: TGTGCCAGCAGTTCTGACGGGACTCCCGGTGCCGGGGAGCTGTTTTTT. The chain employs TRBV7-3 and TRBJ2-2, with D possibly being TRBD2 (6 bases). Germline CDR1 is SGHTA and CDR2 is FQGTGA. Trimming stripped 6 bases from V and 6 bases from J, with 20 bases between. The CDR3 consists of 16 residues.

The J gene is TRBJ1-1, the V gene TRBV27; maybe TRBD1 (6 bases). The length of the CDR3 is 16 residues. From germline, CDR1 is MNHEY and CDR2 SMNVEV (reference sequence). V was cut by 3 bases and J by 7 bases, with 21 bases left in between. For the CDR3, the DNA is TGTGCCAGCAGTTTCCTCCGGGACAAAAGTCGCCTTGAAGCTTTCTTT. Protein product: CASSFLRDKSRLEAFF.

The gene calls are TRBV9 and TRBJ2-4; the D is unclear. The CDR3 loop spans 15 amino acids. From germline, CDR1 is SGDLS and CDR2 YYNGEE. V was cut by 0 bases and J by 1 base, with 8 bases left in between. The CDR3 spells CASSVGGDAKNIQYF. CDR3 nucleotide sequence: TGTGCCAGCAGCGTAGGAGGTGACGCCAAAAACATTCAGTACTTC.

The chain links TRBV2 to TRBJ2-3; 8 bases line up with TRBD2. The CDR3 length is 15 residues. Germline V gene data show CDR1 as SNHLY and CDR2 as FYNNEI. V gave up 5 bases and J gave up 6 bases; unmatched junction bases: 10. CDR3 in amino acids: CASSLRAGAWDTQYF. The DNA for the CDR3 is TGTGCCAGCAGTTTGAGAGCGGGGGCATGGGATACGCAGTATTTT.

The chain recombines TRBV10-2 with TRBJ2-7; 8 nucleotides line up with TRBD2. The V and J ends lost 6 bases and 13 bases, in that order; junction bases with no gene match: 17. The CDR3 has 14 residues. The germline V gene encodes CDR1 WSHSY and CDR2 SAAADI. For the CDR3, the DNA is TGCGCCAGCAGCACCGGGACTAGTTCCTACGAGCTCTACTTC. This gives the protein CASSTGTSSYELYF.

The chain couples TRBV11-2 to TRBJ2-2; maybe TRBD1 (5 bases). Trimming cost V 4 bases and J 4 bases, with 13 bases left between them. CDR1 and CDR2 (germline): SGHAT, FQNNGV. CDR3 length equals 15 residues. CDR3 nucleotides: TGTGCCAGCAGCTCCGACACTGACAGCACCGGGGAGCTGTTTTTT. It specifies CASSSDTDSTGELFF.

V is TRBV7-9 and J is TRBJ2-5; perhaps TRBD2 as D (6 bases). Deletions cut 5 bases from V and 2 bases from J, with 9 bases between. The CDR3 loop spans 13 amino acids. CDR1 SEHNR and CDR2 FQNEAQ come from the germline V gene (reference sequence). The CDR3 loop reads CASSGDFQETQYF. As DNA, the CDR3 is TGTGCCAGCAGCGGGGACTTTCAAGAGACCCAGTACTTC. Supplemented by reference TRBV7-9 and TRBJ2-5, the full variable domain reads DTGVSQNPRHKITKRGQNVTFRCDPISEHNRLYWYRQTLGQGPEFLTYFQNEAQLEKSRLLSDRFSAERPKGSFSTLEIQRTEQGDSAMYLCASSGDFQETQYFGPGTRLLVL.

V usage is TRBV1 and J usage is TRBJ1-1; TRBD1 is the table's D call and was not checked against the DNA. TRBV1 is a listed pseudogene. This CDR3 region has 14 residues. The CDR3 bases are TGCACCAGCAGCCAAAGTGGGACAGGGACTGAAGCTTTCTTT. Encoded protein: CTSSQSGTGTEAFF.